These 5 T cell receptor beta chains were all obtained from the same sample, sequenced in a study of blood T cell repertoires in COVID-19. TCRdb keeps only in-frame clones here, not all; method: immunoSEQ multiplex PCR. The profile covers some 58,000 clones, with 83% appearing a single time and 9.5% to 13% taken by the ten largest. The sequenced sample consisted of peripheral blood. These receptors were collected from a man aged 50 or older with COVID-19, enrolled during active disease.

This CDR3 reads CASSPFAGEQYF. In DNA, the CDR3 is TGTGCCAGCAGCCCCTTTGCGGGGGAGCAGTACTTC. The chain joins TRBV3-1 (or the pseudogene TRBV3-2) to TRBJ2-7, with a weak D call TRBD2 (6 bases). Germline V CDR1 and CDR2: LGHDT, YNNKEL (reference sequence). V was trimmed by 4 bases and J by 7 bases, leaving 11 bases between them. This CDR3 has 12 residues.

This clone has only a few counts. The V gene is TRBV19, the J gene TRBJ2-1; 9 nucleotides match TRBD1. V trimming: 8 bases; J trimming: 4 bases; junction bases outside the gene matches: 0. The germline V gene encodes CDR1 LNHDA and CDR2 SQIVND (reference sequence). CDR3 length: 12 residues. CDR3 residues: CASGTGYNEQFF. In nucleotides, the CDR3 is TGTGCCAGTGGGACAGGGTACAATGAGCAGTTCTTC.

The chain recombines TRBV19 with TRBJ1-1, with D perhaps matching TRBD1 (6 bases). There are 15 residues in the CDR3. Germline V gives CDR1 LNHDA, CDR2 SQIVND (reference sequence). The V end was cut by 3 bases, the J end by 6 bases, with 17 bases between. DNA for the CDR3: TGTGCCAGTAGTATGGAGGTCCGGGACAATCCTGAAGCTTTCTTT. Translated: CASSMEVRDNPEAFF.

The chain has TRBV5-1 and TRBJ2-5, with TRBD1 matching over 8 bases. The CDR3 contains 15 residues. CDR1 is SGHRS and CDR2 is YFSETQ in the germline V gene. The trim removed 5 bases at V and 0 bases at J, leaving 6 bases unmatched. For the CDR3, the DNA is TGCGCCAGCAGGTACGGGACAGGTTACCAAGAGACCCAGTACTTC. It translates to CASRYGTGYQETQYF.

The chain employs TRBV11-2 and TRBJ2-7; 7 positions agree with TRBD1. Trimming cost V 3 bases and J 0 bases; bases outside gene matches: 2. Germline V CDR1 and CDR2: SGHAT, FQNNGV. The CDR3 extends over 14 amino acids. CDR3 coding DNA: TGTGCCAGCAGCTTCGACAGGGTCTCCTACGAGCAGTACTTC. Protein: CASSFDRVSYEQYF.